This T cell receptor (beta chain) appears in the sequencing data of a study of T cells in Graves' hyperthyroidism and ophthalmopathy (dated by TCRdb to between 2018 and 2021). Regarding the research as a whole: To identify distinguishing TCR V-J signatures, a discovery cohort of around 100 patients was used, comprising under 45 with Graves' ophthalmopathy and around 60 with stable Graves' hyperthyroidism. Whether ophthalmopathy could be predicted prospectively was tested in an independent validation cohort made up of 18 hyperthyroidism patients plus 17 patients who later progressed to ophthalmopathy. The 100 discovery patients were randomly divided into training and test sets at a 7:3 ratio. Thyroid tissue and blood T-cell repertoires from six Graves' hyperthyroidism patients were also compared in the study. After sampling, hyperthyroidism patients received methimazole starting at 30 mg daily, and ophthalmopathy patients received high-dose intravenous methylprednisolone. TCR Vbeta CDR3 sequencing of 120 to 150 peripheral blood samples (under 45 ophthalmopathy, roughly 72 hyperthyroidism and approximately 17 progressor patients) is reported in the paper. Study-level results and caveats: Ophthalmopathy was separated from stable hyperthyroidism by a 13 V-J signature model, with approximately 90% sensitivity and roughly 81% specificity obtained in cross-validation and 80%/75% obtained in testing. In validation, the model predicted progression to ophthalmopathy a median of approximately 6.6 months before onset, with roughly 71% sensitivity and about 72% specificity. Most expanded thyroid clonotypes (frequency above 0.001) were also found in blood, which suggests that blood repertoires may mirror thyroid immune responses. No statistical method was used to set the sample size in advance, and investigators knew the group allocation.

The TCR beta CDR3 regions were amplified from RNA transcripts. The TCR CDR3 was subjected to a first round of RT-PCR using the HTBI primer set and the Qiagen OneStep RT-PCR kit. A second multiplex PCR round built the libraries, followed by size selection and purification. The libraries were sequenced on an Illumina HiSeq2000 using paired-end 100 bp reads. On the authors' methods: SOAPnuke was used to process the raw data, throwing out any read that contained adapters or uncalled bases, had a mean Phred below 15, or lacked an exact constant-primer or identifier match. High-quality paired reads were merged with COPE v1.2.5, and unique nucleotide sequences were defined as clonotypes. Clonotypes were aligned to IMGT TRBV, TRBD and TRBJ reference segments using MiTCR v1.1. The analysis included only V-J combinations with a frequency above 0.0001, which together covered 98% to 99.2% of the repertoires. A TCS score was defined as the ratio of F50 (clonal expansion) to E x V (chaos), with BLOSUM62-based TCRdist applied between CDR3 peptides within each V-J. Welch's t-statistics and random forest reduced 514 V-J features to 13, which were used in a naive Bayes classifier (R e1071). The Morisita-Horn index was used to measure how similar the thyroid and blood repertoires were. The raw public reads went through TCRdb reprocessing: fastp at Q25, MiXCR clone calling, in-frame beta chains kept. For every CDR3 protein sequence, its rows merge into one entry that carries the most common genes and DNA. What appears here as the V and J calls and clone size reflects TCRdb's work, not the paper's. Present in this sample are about 570,000 distinct CDR3 sequences, about 43% of which were seen just once. The biggest ten clones account for roughly 19% of the sample.

This clonotype was observed a handful of times. Which antigen it targets is not known. Per-base quality was not reported, and no clone a single base away is much larger than it. Patients with uncontrolled infections, other autoimmune diseases, pregnancy or lactation were excluded. Diagnoses were based on clinical symptoms, serum thyroxine and TRAb, thyroid ultrasound and orbital computed tomography. Total RNA was extracted using Trizol reagent, and RNA quality was assessed on an Agilent 2100 Bioanalyzer. V is pruned by 3 bases and J by 3 bases, leaving 5 bases of the junction without a gene match. Measured from the cysteine to the phenylalanine, the CDR3 is 15 residues long. CDR3 DNA is the only sequence kept; it has 45 bases, read in frame from the first base. From the germline V gene, CDR1 is KGHSH and CDR2 is LQKENI.

In this chain, TRBV18 is recombined with TRBJ1-5; TRBD1 aligns with 7 central bases. This TCR derives from an adult woman with Graves' disease, either hyperthyroidism or ophthalmopathy (not recorded which). The material sequenced was peripheral blood or thyroid tissue (not recorded which). This receptor carries the CDR3 CASSPVQGSNQPQHF. The nucleotide sequence is given as TGTGCCAGCTCACCGGTACAGGGGTCCAATCAGCCCCAGCATTTT.